The following is a T cell receptor (beta chain) sequence with its context. Its specificity is not known. Trimming took 7 bases from V and 2 from J; bases not matched to a gene: 11. This CDR3 is 15 amino acids long. The germline CDR1 and CDR2 sequences are SQVTM and ANQGSEA. This sample is drawn from a study of early stage breast cancer tumors. Across the study: Most invasive tumors, about 75% of the 16, were ER+/PR+/HER2-. Study outcomes and limitations: In about 90% of the 16 patients, blood comparison separated tumor from normal breast.

Profiled with immunoSEQ multiplex PCR; TCRdb holds only in-frame clones, not every one. The table records 50,000 to 65,000 clones, 80% to 95% of them present only once. This sequence was found in a person aged 65 to 85 with breast cancer. Sequencing used blood. This sequence joins TRBV29-1 and TRBJ2-4, with TRBD1 matching 7 bases. This CDR3 is CSANLPGGTKNIQYF. CDR3 DNA: TGCAGCGCCAATCTTCCAGGGGGTACCAAAAACATTCAGTACTTC.